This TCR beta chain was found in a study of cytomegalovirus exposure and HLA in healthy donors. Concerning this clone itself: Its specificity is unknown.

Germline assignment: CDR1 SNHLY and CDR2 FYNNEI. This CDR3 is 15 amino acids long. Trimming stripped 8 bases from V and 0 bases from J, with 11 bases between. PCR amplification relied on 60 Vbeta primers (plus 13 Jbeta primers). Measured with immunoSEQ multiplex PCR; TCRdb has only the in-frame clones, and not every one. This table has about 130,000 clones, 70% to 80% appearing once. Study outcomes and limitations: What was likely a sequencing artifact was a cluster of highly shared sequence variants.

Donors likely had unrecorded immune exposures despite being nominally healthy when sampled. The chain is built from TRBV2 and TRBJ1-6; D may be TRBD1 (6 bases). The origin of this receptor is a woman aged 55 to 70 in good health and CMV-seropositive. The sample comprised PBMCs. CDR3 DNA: TGTGCCAGCCGAGGGGGAAACTCCTATAATTCACCCCTCCACTTT. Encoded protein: CASRGGNSYNSPLHF.